This T cell receptor beta chain is drawn from a study of CD8+ T cells in alopecia areata. After isolation, RNA underwent reverse transcription to generate cDNA as the sequencing template. Clones were read by immunoSEQ multiplex PCR, and TCRdb kept only the in-frame ones, dropping some. The profile shows under 200,000 clones, 60% to 75% of them singletons. The CDR3 covers 15 residues. The germline V gene encodes CDR1 SGHRS and CDR2 YFSETQ. V was trimmed by 5 bases and J by 0 bases, leaving 15 bases between them. Treatment given: oral pan-JAK inhibitor, 5-10 mg twice daily. The sample in question was CD4+ T cells sorted from blood, obtained at week 24, from a patient treated with tofacitinib. This rearrangement joins TRBV5-1 to TRBJ2-7; D gene uncertain. The source of this sequence is a human donor with alopecia areata. CDR3 sequence: CASRPNPESSYEQYF. In nucleotides, the CDR3 is TGCGCCAGCAGACCAAACCCAGAAAGCTCCTACGAGCAGTACTTC.